Listed here are 8 T cell receptor beta chains from one sample, sequenced in a study of vaccination effects on CD4 cells after COVID-19. These receptors' antigens are unknown. Before sequencing, viral peptide pools were used by the ViraFEST assay to expand antigen-specific CD4+ T cells. Upon completion of approximately ten days in culture, CD4+ T cells were isolated. Participants completed two doses of the BNT162b2 or mRNA-1273 vaccine. The assay was immunoSEQ multiplex PCR, and TCRdb's table has in-frame clones only and misses some. The table has tens of thousands of clones, roughly 63% seen once. Material: CD4+ T cells from PBMCs cultured with SARS-CoV-2 spike peptides, obtained after COVID-19 vaccination. These receptors all stem from a human donor who received a COVID-19 vaccine.

This clone showed up just a few times. The CDR3 DNA reads TGTGCCAGCAGCTGGGGTAGCAATCAGCCCCAGCATTTT. It codes for CASSWGSNQPQHF. This rearrangement joins TRBV5-5 to TRBJ1-5; the D is unclear. CDR3 size: 13 residues. V shed 3 bases and J shed 0 bases, with 4 bases lying between them. Germline V gene sequence: CDR1 SGHKS, CDR2 YYEKEE (reference sequence).

The V gene is TRBV7-2, the J gene TRBJ1-5; 7 bases agree with TRBD1. Per the germline V gene, CDR1 is SGHTA and CDR2 is FQGNSA. Trimming removed 3 bases from V and 6 bases from J; junction bases left unmatched: 5. The CDR3 is made up of 14 amino acids. The CDR3 DNA follows: TGTGCCAGCAGCTTCGACAGGGTAGGTCAGCCCCAGCATTTT. Translation: CASSFDRVGQPQHF.

The chain carries TRBV5-4 and TRBJ1-2; TRBD1 matches 8 bases. V lost 0 bases, J lost 3 bases, and 10 bases stayed unmatched. The CDR3 contains 17 residues. The germline gives CDR1 SGHNT, CDR2 YYREEE (reference sequence). DNA for the CDR3: TGTGCCAGCAGCTTGGAGGGACAGGCCTCTAGGGACTATGGCTACACCTTC. It yields the protein CASSLEGQASRDYGYTF.

The chain carries TRBV4-2 and TRBJ1-6; 8 nucleotides align to TRBD1. This CDR3 is 18 amino acids long. J lost 0 bases, V lost 4 bases, and 8 bases had no gene match. The germline V gene encodes CDR1 LGHNA and CDR2 YNFKEQ. The CDR3 DNA is TGTGCCAGCAGCCCCCAGGGGGCCGTAAGCTCCTATAATTCACCCCTCCACTTT. Protein product: CASSPQGAVSSYNSPLHF.

The J gene is TRBJ1-1, the V gene TRBV5-1; D unresolved. This CDR3 has 13 amino acids. Germline CDR1 SGHRS, CDR2 YFSETQ. The germline V and J ends were trimmed by 0 bases and 6 bases, with 9 bases remaining between them. This CDR3 is CASSLEAGSEAFF. In nucleotides, the CDR3 is TGCGCCAGCAGCTTGGAGGCCGGGTCTGAAGCTTTCTTT.

This clone came up a few times. The rearrangement joins TRBV19 to TRBJ2-7, with 11 bases identical to TRBD1. Germline-derived CDR1 and CDR2 are LNHDA and SQIVND (reference sequence). The CDR3 contains 15 residues. Germline trimming cut 5 bases from V and 2 bases from J; bases unmatched to any gene: 5. The CDR3 here is CASSDRTGGPYEQYF. Written as DNA, the CDR3 is TGTGCCAGTAGTGACCGGACAGGGGGCCCCTACGAGCAGTACTTC.

This clone was detected a few times. CDR3 nucleotide sequence: TGTGCCAGCAGCCAAGGGATTGAAGAGTGGAGGGCGCAGGGCCAGTACTTC. It is translated as CASSQGIEEWRAQGQYF. The chain carries TRBV3-1 (or the pseudogene TRBV3-2) and TRBJ2-5, with TRBD2 as a possible D gene (6 bases). The V and J ends lost 1 base and 10 bases respectively, with 25 bases between them. Per germline, CDR1 LGHDT and CDR2 YNNKEL (reference sequence). This CDR3 comprises 17 residues.

This chain uses TRBV18 with TRBJ2-7; D might be TRBD2 (5 bases). Trimming stripped 2 bases from V and 3 bases from J, with 11 bases between. The germline V gene has CDR1 KGHSH and CDR2 LQKENI. The CDR3 is made up of 14 amino acids. The CDR3 loop reads CASSPGETIYEQYF. The CDR3 DNA reads TGTGCCAGCTCACCAGGGGAGACCATCTACGAGCAGTACTTC.